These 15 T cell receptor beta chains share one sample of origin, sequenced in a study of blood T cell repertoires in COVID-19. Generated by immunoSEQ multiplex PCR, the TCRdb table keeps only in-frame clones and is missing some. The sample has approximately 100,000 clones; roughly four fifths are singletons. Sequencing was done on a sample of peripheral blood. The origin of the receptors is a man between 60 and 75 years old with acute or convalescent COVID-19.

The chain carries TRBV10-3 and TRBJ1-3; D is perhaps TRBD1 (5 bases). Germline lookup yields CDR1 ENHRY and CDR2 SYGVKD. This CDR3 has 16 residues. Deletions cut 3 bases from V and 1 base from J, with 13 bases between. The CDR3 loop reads CAISDGLGASGNTIYF. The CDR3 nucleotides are TGTGCCATCAGTGACGGTTTAGGGGCTTCTGGAAACACCATATATTTT.

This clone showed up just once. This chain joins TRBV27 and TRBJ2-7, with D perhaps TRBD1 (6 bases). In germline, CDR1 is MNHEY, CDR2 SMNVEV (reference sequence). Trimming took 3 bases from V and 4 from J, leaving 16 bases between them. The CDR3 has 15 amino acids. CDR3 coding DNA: TGTGCCAGCAGTTTGCCGGGACCCCAGGGGTACGAGCAGTACTTC. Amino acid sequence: CASSLPGPQGYEQYF.

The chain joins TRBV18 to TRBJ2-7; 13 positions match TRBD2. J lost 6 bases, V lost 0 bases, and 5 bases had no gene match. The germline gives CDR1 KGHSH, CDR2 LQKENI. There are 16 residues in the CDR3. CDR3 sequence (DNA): TGTGCCAGCTCACCACCTGGACTAGCGGGAGTAGGCGAGCAGTACTTC. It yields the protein CASSPPGLAGVGEQYF.

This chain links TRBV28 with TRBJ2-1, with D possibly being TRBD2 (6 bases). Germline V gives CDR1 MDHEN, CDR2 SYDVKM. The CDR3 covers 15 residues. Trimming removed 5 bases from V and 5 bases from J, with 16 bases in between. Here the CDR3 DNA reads TGTGCCAGCAGTCGACCGGGGGTAGCGGACAATGAGCAGTTCTTC. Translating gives CASSRPGVADNEQFF.

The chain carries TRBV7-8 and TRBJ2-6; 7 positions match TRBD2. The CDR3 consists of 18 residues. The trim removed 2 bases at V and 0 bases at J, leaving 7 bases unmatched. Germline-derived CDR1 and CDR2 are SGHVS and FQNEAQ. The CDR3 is CASSLSLADYSGANVLTF. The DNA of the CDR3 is TGTGCCAGCAGCTTAAGTCTAGCGGATTACTCTGGGGCCAACGTCCTGACTTTC. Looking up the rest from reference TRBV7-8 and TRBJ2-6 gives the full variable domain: GAGVSQSPRYKVAKRGQDVALRCDPISGHVSLFWYQQALGQGPEFLTYFQNEAQLDKSGLPSDRFFAERPEGSVSTLKIQRTQQEDSAVYLCASSLSLADYSGANVLTFGAGSRLTVL.

The CDR3, as DNA: TGTGCCAGTACAACAGACCAGAGTTATAGCAATCAGCCCCAGCATTTT. Translation gives CASTTDQSYSNQPQHF. The J gene is TRBJ1-5, the V gene TRBV19; D is undetermined. The germline V gene has CDR1 LNHDA and CDR2 SQIVND (reference sequence). This CDR3 spans 16 amino acids. V shed 7 bases and J shed 0 bases, with 16 bases lying between them.

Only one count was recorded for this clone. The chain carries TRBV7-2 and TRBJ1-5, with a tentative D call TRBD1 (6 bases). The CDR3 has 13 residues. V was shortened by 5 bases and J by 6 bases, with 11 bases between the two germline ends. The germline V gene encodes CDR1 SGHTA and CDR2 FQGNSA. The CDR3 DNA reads TGTGCCAGCAGCCCAGGGGAGACTCAGCCCCAGCATTTT. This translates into CASSPGETQPQHF.

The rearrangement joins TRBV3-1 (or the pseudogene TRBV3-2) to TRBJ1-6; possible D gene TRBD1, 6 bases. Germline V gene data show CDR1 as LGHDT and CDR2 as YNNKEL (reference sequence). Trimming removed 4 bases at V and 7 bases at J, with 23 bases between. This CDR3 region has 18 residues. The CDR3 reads CASSPGHGIFDRNSPLHF. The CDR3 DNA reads TGTGCCAGCAGCCCGGGACATGGAATCTTTGACCGAAATTCACCCCTCCACTTT.

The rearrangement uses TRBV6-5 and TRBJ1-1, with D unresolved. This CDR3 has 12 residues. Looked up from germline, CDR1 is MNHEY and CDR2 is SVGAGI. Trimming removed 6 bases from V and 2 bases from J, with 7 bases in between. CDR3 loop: CASRQINTEAFF. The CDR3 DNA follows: TGTGCCAGCAGACAGATAAACACTGAAGCTTTCTTT.

CDR3 loop: CATGQYMNTEAFF. The CDR3 bases are TGTGCCACGGGACAGTACATGAACACTGAAGCTTTCTTT. J is TRBJ1-1 and V is TRBV2, with 7 bases identical to TRBD1. Germline CDR1 and CDR2: SNHLY and FYNNEI. J gave up 0 bases and V 10 bases, and 5 bases lay outside the gene matches. The CDR3 consists of 13 residues.

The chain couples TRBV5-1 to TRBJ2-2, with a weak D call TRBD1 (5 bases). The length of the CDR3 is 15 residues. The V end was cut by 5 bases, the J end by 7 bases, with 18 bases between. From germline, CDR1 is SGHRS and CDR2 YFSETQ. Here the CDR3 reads CASRQDSQTVGELFF. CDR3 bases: TGCGCCAGCAGACAAGACAGTCAAACCGTCGGGGAGCTGTTTTTT.

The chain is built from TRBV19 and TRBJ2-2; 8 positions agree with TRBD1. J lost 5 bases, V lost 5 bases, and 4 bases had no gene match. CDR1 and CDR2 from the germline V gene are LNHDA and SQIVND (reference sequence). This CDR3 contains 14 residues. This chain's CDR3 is CASSGGTGTGELFF. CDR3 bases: TGTGCCAGTAGTGGTGGGACAGGTACCGGGGAGCTGTTTTTT. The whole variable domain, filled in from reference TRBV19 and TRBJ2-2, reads DGGITQSPKYLFRKEGQNVTLSCEQNLNHDAMYWYRQDPGQGLRLIYYSQIVNDFQKGDIAEGYSVSREKKESFPLTVTSAQKNPTAFYLCASSGGTGTGELFFGEGSRLTVL.

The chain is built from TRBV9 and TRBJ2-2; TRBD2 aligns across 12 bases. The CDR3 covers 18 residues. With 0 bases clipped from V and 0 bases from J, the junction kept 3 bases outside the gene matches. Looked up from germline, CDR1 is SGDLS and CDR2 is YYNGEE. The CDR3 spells CASSVGLAGAPNTGELFF. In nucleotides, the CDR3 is TGTGCCAGCAGCGTAGGACTAGCGGGGGCCCCGAACACCGGGGAGCTGTTTTTT.

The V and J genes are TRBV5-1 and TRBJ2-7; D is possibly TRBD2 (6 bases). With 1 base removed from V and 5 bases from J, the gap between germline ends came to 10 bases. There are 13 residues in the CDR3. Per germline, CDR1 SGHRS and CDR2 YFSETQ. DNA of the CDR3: TGCGCCAGCAGCTTGCCAGGGACTGACGAGCAGTACTTC. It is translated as CASSLPGTDEQYF.

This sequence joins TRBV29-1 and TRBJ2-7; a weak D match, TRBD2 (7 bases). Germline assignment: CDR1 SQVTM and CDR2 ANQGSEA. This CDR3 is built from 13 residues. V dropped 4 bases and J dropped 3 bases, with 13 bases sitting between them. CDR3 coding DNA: TGCAGCGTTGGGGGGGGCCTAAACTACGAGCAGTACTTC. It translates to CSVGGGLNYEQYF.